The rows below give T cell receptor beta chains drawn from one sample of a study of T cell repertoires in ileal Crohn's disease. Measured with immunoSEQ multiplex PCR; TCRdb has only the in-frame clones, and not every one. The sample records about 60,000 clones, roughly nine tenths being singletons. Sequenced: ileal tissue. Receptor source: an adult with Crohn's disease. CDR3s include the opening cysteine and the closing phenylalanine or tryptophan. A D gene is named only where the DNA matches it firmly. A clone size is listed for some rows: how often the clone was seen (once, few, many), or a class if it is expanded.

J gene | D gene | clone size | V gene | CDR3 protein | CDR3 DNA
TRBJ2-5 | NA | NA | TRBV18 | CASSLLPGHPKETQYF | TGTGCCAGCTCACTTCTCCCGGGACATCCGAAAGAGACCCAGTACTTC
TRBJ2-1 | TRBD2 | NA | TRBV9 | CASSVTTAGGLYNEQFF | TGTGCCAGCAGCGTAACGACGGCGGGAGGACTATACAATGAGCAGTTCTTC
TRBJ2-2 | NA | NA | TRBV11-3 | CASSLESRELFF | TGTGCCAGCAGCTTAGAATCCAGGGAGCTGTTTTTT
TRBJ1-1 | NA | NA | TRBV21-1 | CASSMGTGKYTEAFF | TGTGCCAGCAGCATGGGGACAGGCAAATACACTGAAGCTTTCTTT
TRBJ2-2 | NA | NA | TRBV18 | CASSPRDSDLLLNTGELFF | TGTGCCAGCTCACCACGAGACAGCGATCTTCTGCTGAACACCGGGGAGCTGTTTTTT
TRBJ2-1 | TRBD2 | NA | TRBV29-1 | CSGLAGEWSEQFF | TGCAGCGGACTAGCGGGAGAATGGAGTGAGCAGTTCTTC
TRBJ1-2 | TRBD1 | NA | TRBV5-1 | CASSLAGQDRGGYTF | TGCGCCAGCAGCTTGGCGGGTCAGGACAGGGGCGGCTACACCTTC
TRBJ2-5 | NA | NA | TRBV5-4 | CASSFGLTQETQYF | TGTGCCAGCAGCTTTGGGCTCACACAAGAGACCCAGTACTTC
TRBJ2-2 | NA | once | TRBV5-1 | CASKPPGTENTGELFF | TGCGCCAGCAAACCTCCCGGGACTGAGAACACCGGGGAGCTGTTTTTT
TRBJ1-2 | NA | NA | TRBV6-5 | CASSSPQGEINGYTF | TGTGCCAGCAGTAGCCCACAGGGCGAGATAAATGGCTACACCTTC
TRBJ2-5 | NA | NA | TRBV27 | CASSALSSQTQYF | TGTGCCAGCTCGGCTCTTTCTAGCCAGACCCAGTACTTC
TRBJ1-4 | TRBD1 | few | TRBV5-1 | CASSLGQGRGKLFF | TGCGCCAGCAGCTTAGGACAGGGTAGGGGGAAACTGTTTTTT
TRBJ1-6 | NA | NA | TRBV27 | CASSWGRTNSPLHF | TGTGCCAGCAGTTGGGGGCGGACGAATTCACCCCTCCACTTT
TRBJ1-5 | NA | NA | TRBV7-9 | CASSLLGGEPQHF | TGTGCCAGCAGCTTATTGGGAGGTGAGCCCCAGCATTTT
TRBJ1-3 | NA | NA | TRBV7-9 | CASSAQNSGNTIYF | TGTGCCAGCAGCGCACAGAACTCTGGAAACACCATATATTTT
TRBJ1-3 | TRBD1 | NA | TRBV6-5 | CASSYTKQGSGNTIYF | TGTGCCAGCAGTTACACAAAACAGGGGAGTGGAAACACCATATATTTT
TRBJ2-1 | TRBD2 | NA | TRBV9 | CASSVGLAGVPLEQFF | TGTGCCAGCAGCGTGGGACTAGCGGGAGTCCCCCTAGAGCAGTTCTTC
TRBJ1-3 | NA | NA | TRBV19 | CASTVYTSSGTGNTIYF | TGTGCCAGTACGGTGTATACTAGTTCCGGGACTGGAAACACCATATATTTT
TRBJ2-1 | TRBD1 | NA | TRBV19 | CASSIDRGQGPYNEQFF | TGTGCCAGTAGTATAGATCGGGGACAGGGACCGTACAATGAGCAGTTCTTC
TRBJ2-5 | NA | once | TRBV2 | CASTRTEQETQYF | TGTGCCAGCACGCGTACAGAACAAGAGACCCAGTACTTC
TRBJ1-4 | NA | NA | TRBV5-4 | CASSLFGGENEKLFF | TGTGCCAGCAGCTTGTTCGGAGGGGAGAATGAAAAACTGTTTTTT
TRBJ1-1 | NA | NA | TRBV6-5 | CASSKLDRNTEAFF | TGTGCCAGCAGCAAACTCGACAGGAACACTGAAGCTTTCTTT
TRBJ2-7 | TRBD1 | NA | TRBV28 | CASSFSGQRNSYEQYF | TGTGCCAGCAGTTTTTCGGGACAGCGAAACTCCTACGAGCAGTACTTC
TRBJ1-2 | NA | NA | TRBV18 | CASSLGTDRNYGYTF | TGTGCCAGCTCACTAGGAACCGACAGGAACTATGGCTACACCTTC
TRBJ2-1 | TRBD1 | once | TRBV10-3 | CAISESTGQGDYNEQFF | TGTGCCATCAGTGAGTCGACAGGGCAGGGGGACTACAATGAGCAGTTCTTC
TRBJ1-3 | TRBD1 | NA | TRBV15 | CATSEPRTGSGNTIYF | TGTGCCACCAGCGAGCCGAGGACAGGGTCTGGAAACACCATATATTTT
TRBJ1-3 | NA | NA | TRBV5-1 | CASSPEGANTIYF | TGCGCCAGCAGCCCGGAAGGGGCCAACACCATATATTTT
TRBJ2-2 | TRBD2 | NA | TRBV5-1 | CASSTSGANTGELFF | TGCGCCAGCAGCACTAGCGGGGCGAACACCGGGGAGCTGTTTTTT
TRBJ1-6 | NA | NA | TRBV10-1 | CASSAIGSPLHF | TGCGCCAGCAGCGCCATCGGTTCACCCCTCCACTTT
TRBJ1-1 | NA | NA | TRBV18 | CASSPIQGMNTEAFF | TGTGCCAGCTCACCGATACAGGGAATGAACACTGAAGCTTTCTTT
TRBJ1-2 | NA | NA | TRBV15 | CATSRDLGANYGYTF | TGTGCCACCAGCAGAGATCTGGGAGCTAACTATGGCTACACCTTC
TRBJ1-1 | NA | NA | TRBV11-1 | CASSFSQGNTEAFF | TGTGCCAGCAGCTTCTCCCAGGGGAACACTGAAGCTTTCTTT
TRBJ1-2 | TRBD1 | NA | TRBV28 | CASRSGGGYGYTF | TGTGCCAGCAGATCAGGGGGTGGCTATGGCTACACCTTC
TRBJ1-2 | NA | NA | TRBV25-1 | CASSESGQNYGYTF | TGTGCCAGCAGTGAATCAGGACAAAACTATGGCTACACCTTC
TRBJ2-7 | TRBD2 | many | TRBV29-1 | CSVEYGSGTSEQYF | TGCAGCGTTGAATATGGTAGCGGGACCTCCGAGCAGTACTTC
TRBJ2-7 | NA | once | TRBV6-6 | CASGSKSYEQYF | TGTGCCAGCGGGAGTAAATCCTACGAGCAGTACTTC
TRBJ1-3 | NA | NA | TRBV7-6 | CASSLDTGNTIYF | TGTGCCAGCAGCTTAGACACTGGAAACACCATATATTTT
TRBJ1-1 | TRBD1 | NA | TRBV4-1 | CASSRTPDRTVNTEAFF | TGCGCCAGCAGCCGAACCCCGGACAGGACCGTGAACACTGAAGCTTTCTTT
TRBJ1-5 | NA | few | TRBV19 | CASSPGRNQPQHF | TGTGCCAGTAGTCCAGGGCGGAATCAGCCCCAGCATTTT
TRBJ2-5 | TRBD2 | NA | TRBV5-4 | CASSPPGLAQETQYF | TGTGCCAGCAGCCCACCGGGACTAGCTCAAGAGACCCAGTACTTC
TRBJ1-6 | NA | NA | TRBV28 | CASSQTDSPLHF | TGTGCCAGCAGTCAGACAGATTCACCCCTCCACTTT
TRBJ1-3 | TRBD1 | NA | TRBV19 | CASRDSHSSGNTIYF | TGTGCCAGCCGGGACAGCCACTCCTCTGGAAACACCATATATTTT
TRBJ2-1 | TRBD2 | NA | TRBV14 | CASRRTSGSYNEQFF | TGTGCCAGCAGGCGGACTAGCGGGAGCTACAATGAGCAGTTCTTC
TRBJ1-6 | TRBD1 | NA | TRBV19 | CASSPGGNSPLHF | TGTGCCAGTAGTCCAGGGGGGAATTCACCCCTCCACTTT